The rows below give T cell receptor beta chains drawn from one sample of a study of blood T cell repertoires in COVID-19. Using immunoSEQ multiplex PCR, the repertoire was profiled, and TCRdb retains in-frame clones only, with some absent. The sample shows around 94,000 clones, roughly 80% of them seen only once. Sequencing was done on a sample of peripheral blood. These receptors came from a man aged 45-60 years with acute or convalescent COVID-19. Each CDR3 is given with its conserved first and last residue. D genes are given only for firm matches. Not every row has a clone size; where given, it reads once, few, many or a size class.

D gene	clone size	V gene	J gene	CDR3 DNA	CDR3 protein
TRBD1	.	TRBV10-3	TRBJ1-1	TGTGCCAGCGACAGGGGGGGAGATACTGAAGCTTTCTTT	CASDRGGDTEAFF
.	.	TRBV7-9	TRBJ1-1	TGTGCCAGCAGGGTACAGGGTGACACTGAAGCTTTCTTT	CASRVQGDTEAFF
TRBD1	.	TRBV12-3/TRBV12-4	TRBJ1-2	TGTGCCAGCACCCAGGGGGACCGCTATGGCTACACCTTC	CASTQGDRYGYTF
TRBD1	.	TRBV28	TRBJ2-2	TGTGCCGGACAGGGAGCCGGGGAGCTGTTTTTT	CAGQGAGELFF
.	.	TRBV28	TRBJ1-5	TGTGCCAGCAGTTTTAACTCCGGGGGACCCCAGCATTTT	CASSFNSGGPQHF
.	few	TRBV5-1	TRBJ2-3	TGCGCCAGCAGCTTGGCGGGGTCCACAGATACGCAGTATTTT	CASSLAGSTDTQYF
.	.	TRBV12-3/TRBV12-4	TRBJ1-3	TGTGCCAGCACCAAGACAGCTGGAAACACCATATATTTT	CASTKTAGNTIYF
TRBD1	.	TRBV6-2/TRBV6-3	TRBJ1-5	TGTGCCAGCAGTTACCCTTCACAGGGGTTGGGATATAGCAATCAGCCCCAGCATTTT	CASSYPSQGLGYSNQPQHF
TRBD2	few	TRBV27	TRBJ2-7	TGTGCCAGCAGCCCTAGCGGGATCACCTACGAGCAGTACTTC	CASSPSGITYEQYF
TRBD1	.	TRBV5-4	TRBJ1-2	TGTGCCAGCAGCTTGGACCGGGGACAGGGGAACTATGGCTACACCTTC	CASSLDRGQGNYGYTF
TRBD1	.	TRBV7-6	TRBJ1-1	TGTGCCAGCAGTGAAGCTTGGGGGACAGGTCGTGTTGGAGCTTTCTTT	CASSEAWGTGRVGAFF
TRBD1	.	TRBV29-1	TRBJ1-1	TGCAGCGTTGAAGAACGGGGACAGGGGTACACTGAAGCTTTCTTT	CSVEERGQGYTEAFF
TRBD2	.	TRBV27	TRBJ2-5	TGTGCCAGCAGTCCCCGGACGGGAGGCTTGACGGAGACCCAGTACTTC	CASSPRTGGLTETQYF
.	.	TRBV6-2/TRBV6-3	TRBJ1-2	TGTGCCAGCAGTTCAGGGATAGGCTACACCTTC	CASSSGIGYTF
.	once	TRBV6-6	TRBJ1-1	TGTGCCAGCAGTTACCACGGAGACACTGAAGCTTTCTTT	CASSYHGDTEAFF
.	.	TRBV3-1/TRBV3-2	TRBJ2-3	TGTGCCAGCAGCCAAGAGGCCTTGGGGCCAGATACGCAGTATTTT	CASSQEALGPDTQYF
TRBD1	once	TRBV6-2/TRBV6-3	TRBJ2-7	TGTGCCAGCAGTTACTCGGGACAGGGGGCCTACGAGCAGTACTTC	CASSYSGQGAYEQYF
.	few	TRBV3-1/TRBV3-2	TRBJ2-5	TGTGCCAGCAGCCAAGGAGCGGTACAAGAGACCCAGTACTTC	CASSQGAVQETQYF
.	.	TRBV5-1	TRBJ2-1	TGCGCCAGCGCGCCTTCAAGCCACTTTAATGAGCAGTTCTTC	CASAPSSHFNEQFF
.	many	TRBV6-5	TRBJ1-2	TGTGCCAGCAGTTACTCTTTAGACACGTCAAACTATGGCTACACCTTC	CASSYSLDTSNYGYTF
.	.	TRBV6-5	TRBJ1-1	TGTGCCAGCAGTTATGGCCCGATGAACACTGAAGCTTTCTTT	CASSYGPMNTEAFF
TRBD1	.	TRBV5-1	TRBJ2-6	TGCGCCAGCAGCCAGACAGGGGCCGGGGCCAACGTCCTGACTTTC	CASSQTGAGANVLTF
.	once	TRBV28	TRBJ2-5	TGTGCCAGCAGGGGGCCCCAAAGGGAGACCCAGTACTTC	CASRGPQRETQYF
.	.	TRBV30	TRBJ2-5	TGTGCCTGGAGTTGGGACACCTACGTCTTATCTGTCCTTAAAGAGACCCAGTACTTC	CAWSWDTYVLSVLKETQYF
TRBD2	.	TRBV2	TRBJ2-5	TGTGCCAGCAGAATAGCGGGAGAGACCCAGTACTTC	CASRIAGETQYF
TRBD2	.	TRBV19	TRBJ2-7	TGTGCCAGTAGTATAGGGGCGACTAGCGGGAGGTTAATCTACGAGCAGTACTTC	CASSIGATSGRLIYEQYF
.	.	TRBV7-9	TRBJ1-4	TGTGCCAGCAGCGGTGGGCAGGAAAAACTGTTTTTT	CASSGGQEKLFF
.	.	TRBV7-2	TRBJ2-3	TGTGCCAGCAGCTTAGATGTCGTAGATACGCAGTATTTT	CASSLDVVDTQYF
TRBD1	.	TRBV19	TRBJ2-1	TGTGCCAGTAAGGCGACAGGGGGGAGCAATGAGCAGTTCTTC	CASKATGGSNEQFF
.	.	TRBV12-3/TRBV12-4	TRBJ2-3	TGTGCCAGCAGTTTCAATAGAGATACGCAGTATTTT	CASSFNRDTQYF
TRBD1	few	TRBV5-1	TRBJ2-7	TGCGCCAGCAGCTTGGGCGGGACAGGGCCCTACGAGCAGTACTTC	CASSLGGTGPYEQYF
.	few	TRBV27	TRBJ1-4	TGTGCCAGCAGATTACAGGGCACAGATGAAAAACTGTTTTTT	CASRLQGTDEKLFF
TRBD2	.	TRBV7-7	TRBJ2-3	TGTGCGTGTGGAACACTAGCGGGGGGAGATACGCAGTATTTT	CACGTLAGGDTQYF
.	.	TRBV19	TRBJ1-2	TGTGCCAGTAGTGCCTCCGGGACTAACTATGGCTACACCTTC	CASSASGTNYGYTF
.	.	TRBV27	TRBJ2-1	TGTGCCAGCAGTTCCGGGACCTACAATGAGCAGTTCTTC	CASSSGTYNEQFF
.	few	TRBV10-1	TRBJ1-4	TGCGCCAGCAGTGATGGCTCAACTAATGAAAAACTGTTTTTT	CASSDGSTNEKLFF